These T cell receptor beta chains were read from a single sample in a study of blood T cells in healthy people across ages. TCRdb redid the calling of the 5' RACE reads with MiXCR, one entry per CDR3 protein. The sample consists of around 1.5 million distinct CDR3 sequences, 40% to 50% of them appearing once. Sequencing was performed on blood. These receptors all come from a woman in her late teens or twenties in good health. The CDR3 runs from the conserved cysteine through the conserved F or W. The D gene is left open where the match is weak. Clone size is shown for a subset of rows, as once, few, many or a class of expanded clone.

size: .
V: TRBV5-8
J: TRBJ1-5
D: .
CDR3: CASSRGDLGQPRHF
DNA: TGTGCCAGCAGCCGGGGTGATTTGGGTCAGCCCCGGCATTTT

size: .
V: TRBV12-3/TRBV12-4
J: TRBJ2-7
D: TRBD2
CDR3: CASSFSVLAGDEQYF
DNA: TGTGCCAGCAGTTTTTCTGTCCTAGCGGGGGACGAGCAGTACTTC

size: .
V: TRBV7-2
J: TRBJ1-1
D: .
CDR3: CASSPSSGCGAFF
DNA: TGTGCCAGCAGCCCAAGTTCTGGGTGCGGGGCTTTCTTT

size: .
V: TRBV6-5
J: TRBJ2-3
D: .
CDR3: CASSYAGTDTQYF
DNA: TGTGCCAGCAGTTACGCGGGAACAGATACGCAGTATTTT

size: .
V: TRBV10-3
J: TRBJ1-6
D: .
CDR3: CAISDLVGPSPLHF
DNA: TGTGCCATCAGTGACCTAGTTGGCCCCTCACCCCTCCACTTT

size: .
V: TRBV12-3/TRBV12-4
J: TRBJ1-2
D: .
CDR3: CASTVPGRGYGYTF
DNA: TGTGCCAGCACTGTCCCGGGCAGGGGTTATGGCTACACCTTC

size: .
V: TRBV6-5
J: TRBJ2-1
D: .
CDR3: CASSYLGSSEWFF
DNA: TGTGCCAGCAGTTACTTGGGCTCTAGCGAGTGGTTCTTC

size: .
V: TRBV7-8
J: TRBJ2-5
D: TRBD1
CDR3: CASSLQGEILQETQYF
DNA: TGTGCCAGCAGCTTACAGGGGGAGATCCTCCAAGAGACCCAGTACTTC

size: .
V: TRBV3-1
J: TRBJ2-1
D: .
CDR3: CASSQESRGEQFF
DNA: TGTGCCAGCAGCCAAGAGAGTAGGGGTGAGCAGTTCTTC

size: .
V: TRBV13
J: TRBJ2-1
D: .
CDR3: CASSFQFF
DNA: TGTGCCAGCAGCTTCCAGTTCTTC

size: few
V: TRBV7-8
J: TRBJ2-7
D: .
CDR3: CASSLAGLQIDEQYF
DNA: TGTGCCAGCAGCTTAGCCGGACTCCAAATAGATGAGCAGTACTTC

size: few
V: TRBV3-1
J: TRBJ2-3
D: .
CDR3: CASSPDTTDTQYF
DNA: TGTGCCAGCAGCCCGGACACTACAGATACGCAGTATTTT

size: .
V: TRBV2
J: TRBJ2-3
D: .
CDR3: CASSEAQAGTDTQYF
DNA: TGTGCCAGCAGTGAAGCACAGGCAGGGACAGATACGCAGTATTTT

size: .
V: TRBV5-1
J: TRBJ2-1
D: TRBD1
CDR3: CASSPRTGRMNEQFF
DNA: TGCGCCAGCAGCCCCAGGACAGGGCGAATGAATGAGCAGTTCTTC

size: few
V: TRBV6-1
J: TRBJ1-2
D: TRBD1
CDR3: CASTWTGIANYGYTF
DNA: TGTGCCAGCACGTGGACAGGGATAGCTAACTATGGCTACACCTTC

size: .
V: TRBV4-1
J: TRBJ2-7
D: .
CDR3: CTSSQDAGSSYEQYF
DNA: TGCACCAGCAGCCAAGATGCAGGGAGCTCCTACGAGCAGTACTTC

size: .
V: TRBV2
J: TRBJ2-7
D: .
CDR3: CASRGLFEQYF
DNA: TGTGCCAGCAGGGGGCTTTTCGAGCAGTACTTC

size: few
V: TRBV5-1
J: TRBJ1-4
D: .
CDR3: CASSLEQGNEKLFF
DNA: TGCGCCAGCAGCTTGGAACAGGGAAATGAAAAACTGTTTTTT

size: few
V: TRBV2
J: TRBJ2-7
D: .
CDR3: CAAAETMSFSYEQYF
DNA: TGTGCCGCCGCAGAGACAATGAGTTTTTCCTACGAGCAGTACTTC

size: .
V: TRBV4-1
J: TRBJ2-5
D: .
CDR3: CASRKSGTDERYF
DNA: TGCGCCAGCAGGAAAAGTGGGACCGATGAGCGGTACTTC

size: few
V: TRBV29-1
J: TRBJ2-2
D: .
CDR3: CSVAPGGGWDTGELFF
DNA: TGCAGCGTTGCCCCCGGCGGTGGTTGGGACACCGGGGAGCTGTTTTTT

size: .
V: TRBV20-1
J: TRBJ2-1
D: .
CDR3: CNATSNEQFF
DNA: TGCAATGCTACTTCCAATGAGCAGTTCTTC

size: .
V: TRBV14
J: TRBJ2-1
D: .
CDR3: CASSHGAYSYNEQFF
DNA: TGTGCCAGCAGCCACGGGGCCTACTCCTACAATGAGCAGTTCTTC

size: once
V: TRBV20-1
J: TRBJ2-5
D: TRBD2
CDR3: CSARALGAGGPMAQYF
DNA: TGCAGTGCTAGAGCCCTGGGGGCGGGAGGGCCCATGGCCCAGTACTTC